The clone carrying this T cell receptor beta chain has only one observation. Its target is unknown. The data were produced by immunoSEQ multiplex PCR, yet TCRdb's version contains in-frame clones alone and is incomplete. The sample records 30,000 to 35,000 clones, 90% to 95% being singletons. The data are from a study of T cells in tuberculosis. Study-level information: In South Africa, adults with active tuberculosis were compared with IGRA-negative and latently infected IGRA-positive adolescents.

Tuberculin skin test and IGRA determined adolescents' latent tuberculosis status at entry. V lost 3 bases and J lost 4, with 15 bases in between. Germline V gene lookup returns CDR1 LGHNA and CDR2 YNFKEQ. This CDR3 spans 15 amino acids. Regarding the study as a whole: Classification accuracy was 87% (AUROC approximately 0.89) with the GMM-specific repertoire. Active tuberculosis alpha repertoires lay closer to GMM-specific TCRs than controls'.

Sequencing was done on a sample of PBMCs. This TCR came from a donor between 5 and 29 years old with latent tuberculosis or without tuberculosis infection. V gene TRBV4-2 combines with J gene TRBJ2-5, with a tentative D call TRBD2 (7 bases). This chain's CDR3 is CASSQQEGGVETQYF. In DNA form, the CDR3 reads TGTGCCAGCAGCCAGCAAGAAGGGGGGGTAGAGACCCAGTACTTC.